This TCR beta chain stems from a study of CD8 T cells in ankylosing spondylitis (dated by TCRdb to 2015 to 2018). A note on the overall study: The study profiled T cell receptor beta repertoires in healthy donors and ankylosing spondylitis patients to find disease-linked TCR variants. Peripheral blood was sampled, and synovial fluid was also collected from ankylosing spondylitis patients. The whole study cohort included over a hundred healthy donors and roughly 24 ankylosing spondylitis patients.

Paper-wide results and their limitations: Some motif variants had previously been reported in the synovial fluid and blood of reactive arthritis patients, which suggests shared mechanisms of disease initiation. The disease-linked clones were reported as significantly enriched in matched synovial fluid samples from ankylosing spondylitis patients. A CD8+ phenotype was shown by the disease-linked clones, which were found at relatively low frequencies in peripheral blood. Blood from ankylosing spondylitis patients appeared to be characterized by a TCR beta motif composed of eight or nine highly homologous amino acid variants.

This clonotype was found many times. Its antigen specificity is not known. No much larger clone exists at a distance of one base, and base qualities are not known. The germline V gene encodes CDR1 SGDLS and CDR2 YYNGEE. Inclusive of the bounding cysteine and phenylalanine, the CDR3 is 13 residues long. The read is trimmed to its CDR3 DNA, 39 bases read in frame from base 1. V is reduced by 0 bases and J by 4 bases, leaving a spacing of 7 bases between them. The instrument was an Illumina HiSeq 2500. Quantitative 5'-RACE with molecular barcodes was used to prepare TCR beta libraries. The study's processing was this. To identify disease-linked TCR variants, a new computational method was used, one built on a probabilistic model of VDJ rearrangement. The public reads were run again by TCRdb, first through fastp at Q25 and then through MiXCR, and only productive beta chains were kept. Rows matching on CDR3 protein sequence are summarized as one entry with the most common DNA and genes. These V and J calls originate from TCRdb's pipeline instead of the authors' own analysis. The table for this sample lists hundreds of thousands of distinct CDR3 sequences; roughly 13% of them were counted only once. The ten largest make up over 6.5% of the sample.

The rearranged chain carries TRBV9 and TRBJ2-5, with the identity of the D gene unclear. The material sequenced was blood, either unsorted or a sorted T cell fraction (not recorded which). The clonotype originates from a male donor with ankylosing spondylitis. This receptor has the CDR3 CASSVGSRETQYF. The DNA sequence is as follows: TGTGCCAGCAGCGTAGGGAGTAGAGAGACCCAGTACTTC.